This entry lists 3 T cell receptor beta chains sequenced from one sample in a study of response to subunit inactivated influenza vaccine. TCRdb itself ran the RT-PCR reads through MiXCR, one entry per CDR3 protein. The repertoire holds about 480,000 distinct CDR3 sequences, about 10% seen once, with approximately 12% in the top ten. Sequencing used PBMCs from blood, obtained about 40 days after vaccination. The receptors were gathered from a man aged 50 to 60 who received an inactivated influenza vaccine.

This clonotype was seen repeatedly, ten times or more. Here the CDR3 reads CASSTGQGSAFF. CDR3 sequence (DNA): TGTGCCAGCAGTACAGGACAGGGTTCGGCTTTCTTT. The rearrangement joins TRBV12-3 or TRBV12-4 to TRBJ1-1; 8 bases line up with TRBD1. CDR3 length: 12 amino acids. The V gene end was trimmed by 5 bases and the J gene end by 11 bases; junction bases not matched to a gene: 7.

This clonotype was observed many times. The J gene is TRBJ2-3, the V gene TRBV11-2, with TRBD1 as a possible D gene (6 bases). The germline V and J ends were trimmed by 5 bases and 4 bases, with 22 bases remaining between them. This CDR3 region has 17 residues. Germline-derived CDR1 and CDR2 are SGHAT and FQNNGV. The CDR3 sequence: CASSRLSSRGTPDTQYF. Here the CDR3 DNA reads TGTGCCAGCAGCCGACTTAGTTCAAGGGGGACGCCAGATACGCAGTATTTT. Full variable domain (outside the CDR3, taken from reference TRBV11-2 and TRBJ2-3): EAGVAQSPRYKIIEKRQSVAFWCNPISGHATLYWYQQILGQGPKLLIQFQNNGVVDDSQLPKDRFSAERLKGVDSTLKIQPAKLEDSAVYLCASSRLSSRGTPDTQYFGPGTRLTVL.

This clonotype was picked up a small number of times. The V gene is TRBV6-4, the J gene TRBJ2-5, with D possibly TRBD1 on 6 matching bases. The CDR3 is made up of 17 amino acids. The germline CDR1 and CDR2 sequences are MRHNA and SNTAGT. V lost 1 base, J lost 2 bases, and 17 bases lay in between. CDR3 coding DNA: TGTGCCAGCAGTGACTTTTTCCCCCCGGACAGTCAAGAGACCCAGTACTTC. It encodes CASSDFFPPDSQETQYF.